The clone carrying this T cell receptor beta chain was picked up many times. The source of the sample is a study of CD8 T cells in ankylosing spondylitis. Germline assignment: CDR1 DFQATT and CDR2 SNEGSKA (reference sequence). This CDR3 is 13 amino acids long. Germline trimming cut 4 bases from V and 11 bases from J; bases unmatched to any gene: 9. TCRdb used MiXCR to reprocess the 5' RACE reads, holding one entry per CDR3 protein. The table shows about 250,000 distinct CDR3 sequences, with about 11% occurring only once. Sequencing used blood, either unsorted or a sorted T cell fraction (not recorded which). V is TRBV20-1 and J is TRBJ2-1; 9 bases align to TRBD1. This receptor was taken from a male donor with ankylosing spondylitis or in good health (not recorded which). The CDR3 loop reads CSATRQGEDKQFF. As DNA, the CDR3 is TGCAGTGCTACGCGACAGGGGGAGGACAAGCAGTTCTTC.